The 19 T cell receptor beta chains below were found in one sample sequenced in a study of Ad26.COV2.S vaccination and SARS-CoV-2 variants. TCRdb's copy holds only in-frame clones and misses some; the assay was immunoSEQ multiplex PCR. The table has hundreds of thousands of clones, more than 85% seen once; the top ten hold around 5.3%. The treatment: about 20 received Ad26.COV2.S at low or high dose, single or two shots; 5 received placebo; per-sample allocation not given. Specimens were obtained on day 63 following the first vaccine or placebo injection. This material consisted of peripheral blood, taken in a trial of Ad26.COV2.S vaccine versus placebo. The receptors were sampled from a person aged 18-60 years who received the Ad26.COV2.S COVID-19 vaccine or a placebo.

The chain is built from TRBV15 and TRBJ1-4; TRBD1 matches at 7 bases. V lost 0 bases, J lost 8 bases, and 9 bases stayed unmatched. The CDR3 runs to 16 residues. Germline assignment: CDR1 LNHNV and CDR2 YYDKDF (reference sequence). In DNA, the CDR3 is TGTGCCACCAGCAGAGATCGGGGAGGGGGCGAGGAAAAACTGTTTTTT. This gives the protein CATSRDRGGGEEKLFF.

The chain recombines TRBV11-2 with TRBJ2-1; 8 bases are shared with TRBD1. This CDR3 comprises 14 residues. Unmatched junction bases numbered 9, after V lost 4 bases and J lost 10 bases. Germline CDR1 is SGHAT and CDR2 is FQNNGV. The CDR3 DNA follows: TGTGCCAGCAGCTCCATCCAGGGGGCGAGGGAGCAGTTCTTC. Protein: CASSSIQGAREQFF. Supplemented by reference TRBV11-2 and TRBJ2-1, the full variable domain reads EAGVAQSPRYKIIEKRQSVAFWCNPISGHATLYWYQQILGQGPKLLIQFQNNGVVDDSQLPKDRFSAERLKGVDSTLKIQPAKLEDSAVYLCASSSIQGAREQFFGPGTRLTVL.

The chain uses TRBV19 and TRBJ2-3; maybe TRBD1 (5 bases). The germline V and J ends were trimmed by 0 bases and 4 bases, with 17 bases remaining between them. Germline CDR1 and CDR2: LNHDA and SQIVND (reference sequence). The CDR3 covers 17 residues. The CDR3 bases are TGTGCCAGTAGTATAGATCCGACCCGGACATATGCAGATACGCAGTATTTT. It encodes CASSIDPTRTYADTQYF.

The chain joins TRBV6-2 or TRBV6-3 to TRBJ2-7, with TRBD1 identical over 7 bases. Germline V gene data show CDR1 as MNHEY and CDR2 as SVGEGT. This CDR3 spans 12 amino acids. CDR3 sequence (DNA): TGTGCCAGCAGCACTGGACAGGTTTCAGCTACGGTC. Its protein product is CASSTGQVSATV.

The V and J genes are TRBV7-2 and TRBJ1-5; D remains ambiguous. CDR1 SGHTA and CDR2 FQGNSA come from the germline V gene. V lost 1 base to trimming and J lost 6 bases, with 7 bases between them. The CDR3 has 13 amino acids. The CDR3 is CASSLEASQPQHF. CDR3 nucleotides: TGTGCCAGCAGCTTAGAGGCTTCTCAGCCCCAGCATTTT.

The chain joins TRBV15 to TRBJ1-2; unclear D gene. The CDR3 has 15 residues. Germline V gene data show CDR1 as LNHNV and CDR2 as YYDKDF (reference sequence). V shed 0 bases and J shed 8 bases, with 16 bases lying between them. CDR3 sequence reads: CATSRDLGQVGGYTF. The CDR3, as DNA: TGTGCCACCAGCAGAGATCTAGGGCAGGTCGGAGGCTACACCTTC.

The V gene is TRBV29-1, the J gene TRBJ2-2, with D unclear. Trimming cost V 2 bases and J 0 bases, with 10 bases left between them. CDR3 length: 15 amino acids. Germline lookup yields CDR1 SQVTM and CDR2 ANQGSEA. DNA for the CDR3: TGCAGCGTTGAACCGGATACCTCGAACACCGGGGAGCTGTTTTTT. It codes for CSVEPDTSNTGELFF.

The CDR3 DNA reads TGCGCCAGCAGCCAAGAGGTGGGAAGCGGGGGGTACAATGAGCAGTTCTTC. It is translated as CASSQEVGSGGYNEQFF. The chain uses TRBV4-3 and TRBJ2-1; 9 bases match TRBD2. V lost 0 bases to trimming and J lost 4 bases; unmatched junction nucleotides: 7. The CDR3 covers 17 residues. Germline V gene lookup returns CDR1 LGHNA and CDR2 YSLEER.

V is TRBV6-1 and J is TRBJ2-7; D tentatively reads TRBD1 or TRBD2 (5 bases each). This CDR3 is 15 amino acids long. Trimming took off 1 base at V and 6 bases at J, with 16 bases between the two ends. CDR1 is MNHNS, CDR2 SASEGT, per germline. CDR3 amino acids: CASSEDSGRRTEQYF. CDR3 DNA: TGTGCCAGCAGTGAAGACTCGGGACGAAGGACCGAGCAGTACTTC.

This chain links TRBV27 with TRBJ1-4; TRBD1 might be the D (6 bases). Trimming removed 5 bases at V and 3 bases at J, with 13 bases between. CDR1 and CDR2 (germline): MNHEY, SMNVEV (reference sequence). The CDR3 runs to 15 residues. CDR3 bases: TGTGCCAGCAGTCCCCGGGGGCTTTCTAATGAAAAACTGTTTTTT. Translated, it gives CASSPRGLSNEKLFF.

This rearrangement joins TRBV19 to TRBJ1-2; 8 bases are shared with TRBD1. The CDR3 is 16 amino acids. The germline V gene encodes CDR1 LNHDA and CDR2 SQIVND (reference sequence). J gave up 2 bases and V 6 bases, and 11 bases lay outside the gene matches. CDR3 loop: CASSVDRAGENYGYTF. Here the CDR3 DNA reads TGTGCCAGTAGCGTGGACAGGGCAGGCGAAAACTATGGCTACACCTTC. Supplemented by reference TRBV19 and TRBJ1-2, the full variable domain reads DGGITQSPKYLFRKEGQNVTLSCEQNLNHDAMYWYRQDPGQGLRLIYYSQIVNDFQKGDIAEGYSVSREKKESFPLTVTSAQKNPTAFYLCASSVDRAGENYGYTFGSGTRLTVV.

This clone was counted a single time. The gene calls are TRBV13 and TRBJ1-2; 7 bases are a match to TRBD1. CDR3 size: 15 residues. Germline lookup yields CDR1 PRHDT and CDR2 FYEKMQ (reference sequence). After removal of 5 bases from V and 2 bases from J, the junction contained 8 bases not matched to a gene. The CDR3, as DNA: TGTGCCAGCAGCCCCAATCTACAGGGGAACTATGGCTACACCTTC. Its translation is CASSPNLQGNYGYTF.

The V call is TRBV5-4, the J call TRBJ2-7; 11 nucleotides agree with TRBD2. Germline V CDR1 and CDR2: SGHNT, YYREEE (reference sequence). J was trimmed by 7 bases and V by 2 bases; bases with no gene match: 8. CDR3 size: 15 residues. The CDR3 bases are TGTGCCAGCAGCTTCACTAGCGGGAGACTGAGAGAGCAGTACTTC. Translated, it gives CASSFTSGRLREQYF.

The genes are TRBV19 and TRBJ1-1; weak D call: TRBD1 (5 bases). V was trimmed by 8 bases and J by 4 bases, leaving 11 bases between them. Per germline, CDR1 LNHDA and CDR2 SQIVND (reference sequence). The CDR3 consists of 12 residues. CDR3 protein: CASGGRPTEAFF. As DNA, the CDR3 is TGTGCCAGTGGGGGACGCCCCACTGAAGCTTTCTTT.

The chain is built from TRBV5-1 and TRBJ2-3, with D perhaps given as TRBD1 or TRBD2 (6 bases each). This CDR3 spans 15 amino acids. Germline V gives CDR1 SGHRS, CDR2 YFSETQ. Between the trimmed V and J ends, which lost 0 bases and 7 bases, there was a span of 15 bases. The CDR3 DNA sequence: TGCGCCAGCAGCTTGGAGGGGGGAGGTACGAATACGCAGTATTTT. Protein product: CASSLEGGGTNTQYF.

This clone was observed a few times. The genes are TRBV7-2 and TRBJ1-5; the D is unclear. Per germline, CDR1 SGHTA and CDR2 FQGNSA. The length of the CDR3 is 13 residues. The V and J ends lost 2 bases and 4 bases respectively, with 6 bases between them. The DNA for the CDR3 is TGTGCCAGCAGCTTAACGGGGAATCAGCCCCAGCATTTT. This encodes CASSLTGNQPQHF. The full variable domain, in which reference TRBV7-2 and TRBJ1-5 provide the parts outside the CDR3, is GAGVSQSPSNKVTEKGKDVELRCDPISGHTALYWYRQSLGQGLEFLIYFQGNSAPDKSGLPSDRFSAERTGGSVSTLTIQRTQQEDSAVYLCASSLTGNQPQHFGDGTRLSIL.

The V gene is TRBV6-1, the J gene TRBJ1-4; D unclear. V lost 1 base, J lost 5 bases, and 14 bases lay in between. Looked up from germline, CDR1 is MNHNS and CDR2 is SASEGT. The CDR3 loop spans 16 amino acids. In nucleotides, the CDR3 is TGTGCCAGCAGTGAAGTATGGCAGCTCTCCAATGAAAAACTGTTTTTT. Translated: CASSEVWQLSNEKLFF.

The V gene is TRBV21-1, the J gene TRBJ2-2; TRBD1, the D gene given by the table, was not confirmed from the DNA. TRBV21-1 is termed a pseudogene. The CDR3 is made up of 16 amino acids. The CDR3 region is CASSNRQEREHRGAVF. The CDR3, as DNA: TGTGCCAGCAGCAACAGACAGGAACGCGAACACCGGGGAGCTGTTTTT.

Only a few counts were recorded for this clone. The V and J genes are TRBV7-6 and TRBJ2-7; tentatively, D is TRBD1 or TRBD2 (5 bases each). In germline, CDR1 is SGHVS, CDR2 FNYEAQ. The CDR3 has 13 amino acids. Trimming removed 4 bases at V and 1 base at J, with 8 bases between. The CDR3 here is CASSSGPSYEQYF. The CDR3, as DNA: TGTGCCAGCAGCTCGGGACCTTCCTACGAGCAGTACTTC.